One sample yielded the 32 T cell receptor beta chains listed below, sequenced in a study of PD-1 blockade in mismatch repair-deficient tumors. Generated by immunoSEQ multiplex PCR, the TCRdb table keeps only in-frame clones and is missing some. Here the sample spans about 63,000 clones, about 87% being singletons. Here the sequenced sample was peripheral blood, taken 52 weeks after starting pembrolizumab. These receptors were collected from an adult with mismatch repair-deficient cancer.

The chain links TRBV13 to TRBJ2-7; 9 nucleotides line up with TRBD1. Germline assignment: CDR1 PRHDT and CDR2 FYEKMQ (reference sequence). V shed 5 bases, J shed 6 bases, and the junction held 14 bases outside the gene matches. The CDR3 is 16 amino acids. CDR3 protein: CASSPPGTGSKIEQYF. As DNA, the CDR3 is TGTGCCAGCAGCCCTCCCGGGACAGGGTCTAAGATCGAGCAGTACTTC.

This chain uses TRBV19 with TRBJ2-5; either TRBD1 or TRBD2 may supply D (5 bases each). V shed 5 bases and J shed 4 bases, with 17 bases lying between them. Germline V lookup: CDR1 LNHDA, CDR2 SQIVND (reference sequence). The CDR3 loop spans 15 amino acids. CDR3 amino acids: CASSPDYPRGETQYF. The CDR3, as DNA: TGTGCCAGTAGTCCAGACTACCCGAGGGGAGAGACCCAGTACTTC. Together with reference TRBV19 and TRBJ2-5, the CDR3 gives the full variable domain: DGGITQSPKYLFRKEGQNVTLSCEQNLNHDAMYWYRQDPGQGLRLIYYSQIVNDFQKGDIAEGYSVSREKKESFPLTVTSAQKNPTAFYLCASSPDYPRGETQYFGPGTRLLVL.

The genes are TRBV27 and TRBJ2-7; D may be TRBD1 (6 bases). CDR1 and CDR2 (germline): MNHEY, SMNVEV (reference sequence). The CDR3 is 13 amino acids. Trimming took off 6 bases at V and 5 bases at J, with 14 bases between the two ends. Here the CDR3 reads CASSEQGRDEQYF. The CDR3 nucleotides are TGTGCCAGCAGCGAACAGGGCAGGGACGAGCAGTACTTC.

The V and J genes are TRBV4-2 and TRBJ2-7; 10 nucleotides line up with TRBD1. Losses at the gene ends were 0 bases for V and 6 bases for J; bases not matched to a gene: 8. CDR3 length equals 16 residues. Germline V gene sequence: CDR1 LGHNA, CDR2 YNFKEQ. CDR3 protein: CASSQDATGGYGEQYF. In nucleotides, the CDR3 is TGTGCCAGCAGCCAAGATGCGACAGGGGGCTATGGCGAGCAGTACTTC.

J is TRBJ1-2 and V is TRBV28; unclear D gene. Trimming removed 2 bases from V and 5 bases from J, with 15 bases in between. Germline lookup yields CDR1 MDHEN and CDR2 SYDVKM. The CDR3 is made up of 15 amino acids. The CDR3 DNA reads TGTGCCAGCAGTTTAAGGGAATCCCTGATATATGGCTACACCTTC. Translating it yields CASSLRESLIYGYTF.

The chain employs TRBV19 and TRBJ2-6, with a tentative D call TRBD2 (5 bases). V gave up 3 bases and J gave up 3 bases, with 9 bases separating them. The CDR3 covers 15 residues. Germline CDR1 LNHDA, CDR2 SQIVND (reference sequence). CDR3 bases: TGTGCCAGTAGTATTTCGGGGTATGGGGCCAACGTCCTGACTTTC. Encoded protein: CASSISGYGANVLTF.

The gene calls are TRBV27 and TRBJ2-1; 11 bases match TRBD2. CDR1 MNHEY and CDR2 SMNVEV come from the germline V gene (reference sequence). The CDR3 covers 16 residues. V shed 6 bases, J shed 5 bases, and the junction held 9 bases outside the gene matches. This chain's CDR3 is CASSPLGTSGDNEQFF. The DNA of the CDR3 is TGTGCCAGCAGCCCTCTCGGGACTAGCGGTGACAATGAGCAGTTCTTC.

The J gene is TRBJ2-7, the V gene TRBV20-1; D is unresolved. The CDR3 runs 11 residues. Trimming removed 0 bases from V and 6 bases from J, with 6 bases in between. Germline CDR1 DFQATT, CDR2 SNEGSKA (reference sequence). CDR3 coding DNA: TGCAGTGCTAGAGATGGCGTCGAGCAGTACTTC. The encoded protein is CSARDGVEQYF.

The gene calls are TRBV30 and TRBJ2-7, with D possibly matching TRBD2 (5 bases). The CDR3 has 14 amino acids. The V gene's germline CDR1 is GTSNPN and CDR2 SVGIG (reference sequence). Trimming left V 4 bases short and J 4 bases short, with 17 bases between. CDR3 protein: CAWTIGGSPYEQYF. The CDR3 DNA is TGTGCCTGGACTATTGGTGGGAGCCCTTACGAGCAGTACTTC.

The chain uses TRBV19 and TRBJ2-7; TRBD1 aligns across 8 bases. V dropped 5 bases and J dropped 3; count of bases not matched to a gene: 9. This CDR3 comprises 15 residues. Germline V gene data show CDR1 as LNHDA and CDR2 as SQIVND (reference sequence). This CDR3 reads CASSGAGGIYYEQYF. The CDR3 region has the DNA TGTGCCAGTAGTGGCGCAGGGGGCATATACTACGAGCAGTACTTC.

The chain joins TRBV5-1 to TRBJ2-2, with 9 nucleotides matching TRBD1. This CDR3 is 17 amino acids long. CDR1 SGHRS and CDR2 YFSETQ come from the germline V gene. Trimming took 4 bases from V and 1 from J; bases not matched to a gene: 8. The CDR3 region has the DNA TGCGCCAGCAGCGGATCTGGACAGGGGATGAACACCGGGGAGCTGTTTTTT. This gives the protein CASSGSGQGMNTGELFF.

V and J are TRBV27 and TRBJ2-6; D unclear. Per germline, CDR1 MNHEY and CDR2 SMNVEV (reference sequence). The V and J ends lost 5 bases and 0 bases respectively, with 5 bases between them. The CDR3 contains 14 residues. CDR3 residues: CASSPLSGANVLTF. In DNA, the CDR3 is TGTGCCAGCAGTCCCCTCTCTGGGGCCAACGTCCTGACTTTC. The entire variable domain, with the rest obtained from reference TRBV27 and TRBJ2-6, is as follows: EAQVTQNPRYLITVTGKKLTVTCSQNMNHEYMSWYRQDPGLGLRQIYYSMNVEVTDKGDVPEGYKVSRKEKRNFPLILESPSPNQTSLYFCASSPLSGANVLTFGAGSRLTVL.

The V gene is TRBV6-5, the J gene TRBJ1-1; no clear D. Germline V gene lookup returns CDR1 MNHEY and CDR2 SVGAGI. The V and J ends lost 2 bases and 0 bases respectively, with 10 bases between them. The CDR3 loop spans 15 amino acids. As DNA, the CDR3 is TGTGCCAGCAGTTACCAGGCAGCCATGAACACTGAAGCTTTCTTT. Amino acid sequence: CASSYQAAMNTEAFF.

The chain recombines TRBV11-2 with TRBJ2-1; maybe TRBD2 (5 bases). The length of the CDR3 is 13 residues. The germline gives CDR1 SGHAT, CDR2 FQNNGV. Between the trimmed V and J ends, which lost 0 bases and 10 bases, there was a span of 10 bases. Here the CDR3 DNA reads TGTGCCAGCAGCTTAGATCCGGGATGGGAGCAGTTCTTC. Translating it yields CASSLDPGWEQFF.

This chain joins TRBV7-9 and TRBJ1-1; D remains ambiguous. There are 16 residues in the CDR3. V was cut by 3 bases and J by 3 bases, with 17 bases left in between. Germline V lookup: CDR1 SEHNR, CDR2 FQNEAQ (reference sequence). The CDR3 sequence: CASSFPRVGADTEAFF. CDR3 DNA sequence: TGTGCCAGCAGCTTCCCGCGGGTCGGAGCAGACACTGAAGCTTTCTTT.

The rearrangement links TRBV28 to TRBJ2-5; the match to TRBD2 covers 9 bases. The CDR3 covers 17 residues. The V and J ends lost 7 bases and 5 bases, in that order; junction bases with no gene match: 17. From germline, CDR1 is MDHEN and CDR2 SYDVKM. CDR3 coding DNA: TGTGCCAGCACCGCCTTCGATGGCGGGAGGGGTAGGGAGACCCAGTACTTC. Translated, it gives CASTAFDGGRGRETQYF. The complete variable domain, with remaining parts taken from reference TRBV28 and TRBJ2-5, reads DVKVTQSSRYLVKRTGEKVFLECVQDMDHENMFWYRQDPGLGLRLIYFSYDVKMKEKGDIPEGYSVSREKKERFSLILESASTNQTSMYLCASTAFDGGRGRETQYFGPGTRLLVL.

V is TRBV15 and J is TRBJ1-1; no clear D. The CDR3 is 15 amino acids. Looked up from germline, CDR1 is LNHNV and CDR2 is YYDKDF (reference sequence). V was cut by 0 bases and J by 0 bases, with 8 bases left in between. The CDR3 protein is CATSRDRGLNTEAFF. CDR3 bases: TGTGCCACCAGCAGAGATCGTGGCCTGAACACTGAAGCTTTCTTT.

The chain is built from TRBV2 and TRBJ1-5, with D possibly TRBD1 on 6 matching bases. The CDR3 runs 15 residues. Germline assignment: CDR1 SNHLY and CDR2 FYNNEI. V dropped 6 bases and J dropped 3 bases, with 15 bases sitting between them. The CDR3 DNA reads TGTGCCAGCAGGGAGGGGGGGTTCGACAATCAGCCCCAGCATTTT. This gives the protein CASREGGFDNQPQHF.

The rearrangement joins TRBV11-3 to TRBJ2-7, with a weak D call TRBD2 (6 bases). The germline V and J ends were trimmed by 3 bases and 3 bases, with 21 bases remaining between them. Germline lookup yields CDR1 SGHNT and CDR2 YENEEA. The CDR3 runs to 17 residues. CDR3 loop: CASSFRNVAGGFYEQYF. Written as DNA, the CDR3 is TGTGCCAGCAGCTTCCGCAACGTTGCCGGGGGATTCTACGAGCAGTACTTC.

The chain recombines TRBV21-1 with TRBJ2-1; the table gives TRBD1 as D, unverified against the DNA. TRBV21-1 is a pseudogene locus. The CDR3 covers 16 residues. The CDR3 coding sequence is TGTGCCAGCAGCGCCCTGGGAGACAGGGATTACAATGAGCAGTTCTTC. Protein: CASSALGDRDYNEQFF.

The chain carries TRBV5-6 and TRBJ1-2; 8 bases align to TRBD1. V was clipped by 4 bases and J by 4 bases; unmatched bases: 9. The V gene's germline CDR1 is SGHDT and CDR2 YYEEEE. The CDR3 sequence is 15 residues long. Written as DNA, the CDR3 is TGTGCCAGCAGCCCCCGGGACAGGCCCATCTATGGCTACACCTTC. Protein product: CASSPRDRPIYGYTF.

V and J are TRBV12-5 and TRBJ2-5; perhaps D is TRBD1 or TRBD2 (6 bases each). This CDR3 region has 16 residues. CDR1 is LGHNT and CDR2 is FRNRAP in the germline V gene. With 0 bases removed from V and 5 bases from J, the gap between germline ends came to 16 bases. In DNA, the CDR3 is TGTGCTAGTGGTTTGGTTACAGGGAGGTTCGGGGAGACCCAGTACTTC. Translating gives CASGLVTGRFGETQYF.

This rearrangement joins TRBV7-9 to TRBJ2-7; the D call may be TRBD1 or TRBD2 (5 bases each). The CDR3 length is 13 residues. Germline CDR1 and CDR2: SEHNR and FQNEAQ (reference sequence). V lost 10 bases and J 0 bases, leaving 13 bases between the germline ends. CDR3 nucleotides: TGTGCCACCAGAGGGGATAGCTCCTACGAGCAGTACTTC. Its translation: CATRGDSSYEQYF.

The chain joins TRBV27 to TRBJ2-2; maybe TRBD2 (6 bases). V lost 5 bases and J 6 bases, leaving 10 bases between the germline ends. The CDR3 covers 13 residues. Germline V lookup: CDR1 MNHEY, CDR2 SMNVEV (reference sequence). The CDR3 protein is CASSMTSSGELFF. Here the CDR3 DNA reads TGTGCCAGCAGTATGACTAGTTCCGGGGAGCTGTTTTTT.

The gene calls are TRBV6-5 and TRBJ1-1; D ambiguous. Trimming pared 2 bases from V and 1 base from J, leaving 11 bases between. This CDR3 region has 15 residues. Looked up from germline, CDR1 is MNHEY and CDR2 is SVGAGI. CDR3 sequence (DNA): TGTGCCAGCAGTTACAACGGGGTAGGGAACACTGAAGCTTTCTTT. This translates into CASSYNGVGNTEAFF.

This clone has just a few counts. The chain employs TRBV4-2 and TRBJ2-5; the match to TRBD2 covers 11 bases. Germline V gene lookup returns CDR1 LGHNA and CDR2 YNFKEQ. V was clipped by 4 bases and J by 1 base; unmatched bases: 2. CDR3 length: 15 amino acids. CDR3 sequence (DNA): TGTGCCAGCAGCCTCGGGACTAGCGGCCAAGAGACCCAGTACTTC. This codes for CASSLGTSGQETQYF.

This rearrangement joins TRBV11-3 to TRBJ2-1, with 8 bases identical to TRBD1. After removal of 5 bases from V and 6 bases from J, the junction contained 12 bases not matched to a gene. CDR3 size: 16 residues. Germline assignment: CDR1 SGHNT and CDR2 YENEEA. CDR3 coding DNA: TGTGCCAGCAGCCTCAAGACAGGGGTCTTTGGCAATGAGCAGTTCTTC. Its translation: CASSLKTGVFGNEQFF.

V gene TRBV2 combines with J gene TRBJ2-3, with unresolved D. The germline V and J ends were trimmed by 7 bases and 5 bases, with 10 bases remaining between them. CDR3 length: 12 amino acids. Germline values: CDR1 SNHLY, CDR2 FYNNEI. In DNA form, the CDR3 reads TGTGCCAGCAAGGGTGAGGAAGATACGCAGTATTTT. Translation gives CASKGEEDTQYF.

V usage is TRBV19 and J usage is TRBJ2-1, with 7 bases aligning to TRBD2. CDR1 LNHDA and CDR2 SQIVND come from the germline V gene (reference sequence). The V segment lost 3 bases and the J segment 4 bases; nucleotides outside the gene matches: 12. The CDR3 covers 17 residues. The CDR3 DNA follows: TGTGCCAGTAGTATCGTGGCGGGAGTTTTTACTTACAATGAGCAGTTCTTC. This codes for CASSIVAGVFTYNEQFF.

This sequence joins TRBV28 and TRBJ2-7; D could derive from TRBD1 or TRBD2 (5 bases each). The CDR3 spans 15 residues. The germline V gene encodes CDR1 MDHEN and CDR2 SYDVKM. Deletions cut 8 bases from V and 0 bases from J, with 17 bases between. The DNA of the CDR3 is TGTGCCAGCGGGAGCCCCGGGACGCACTCCTACGAGCAGTACTTC. It encodes CASGSPGTHSYEQYF.

The count of this clone is one. This chain joins TRBV21-1 and TRBJ1-2; TRBD1 reflects the table's D call only, with no check against the DNA. TRBV21-1 is described as a pseudogene. This CDR3 is built from 18 residues. The CDR3: CASSKAGTGAPAFYGYTF. Here the CDR3 DNA reads TGTGCCAGCAGCAAAGCCGGGACAGGGGCACCCGCTTTCTATGGCTACACCTTC.

This sequence joins TRBV27 and TRBJ2-5, with TRBD2 identical over 8 bases. The CDR3 has 14 amino acids. V was pared by 5 bases and J by 6 bases, with 8 bases of the junction left unmatched. Germline CDR1 and CDR2: MNHEY and SMNVEV (reference sequence). The CDR3 spells CASSPTGGVQTQYF. The CDR3 DNA is TGTGCCAGCAGTCCCACGGGGGGGGTGCAGACCCAGTACTTC.